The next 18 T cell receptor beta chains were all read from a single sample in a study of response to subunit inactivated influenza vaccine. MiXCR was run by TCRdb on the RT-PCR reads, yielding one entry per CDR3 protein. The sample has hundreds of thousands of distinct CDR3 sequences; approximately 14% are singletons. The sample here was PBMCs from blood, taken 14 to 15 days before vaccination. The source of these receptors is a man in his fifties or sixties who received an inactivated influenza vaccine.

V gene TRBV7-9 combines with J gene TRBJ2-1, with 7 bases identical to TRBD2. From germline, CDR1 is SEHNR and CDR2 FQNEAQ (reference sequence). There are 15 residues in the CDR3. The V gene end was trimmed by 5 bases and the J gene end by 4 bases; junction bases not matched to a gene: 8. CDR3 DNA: TGTGCCAGCAGCCAAGTAGGGAGGGGATACAATGAGCAGTTCTTC. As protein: CASSQVGRGYNEQFF.

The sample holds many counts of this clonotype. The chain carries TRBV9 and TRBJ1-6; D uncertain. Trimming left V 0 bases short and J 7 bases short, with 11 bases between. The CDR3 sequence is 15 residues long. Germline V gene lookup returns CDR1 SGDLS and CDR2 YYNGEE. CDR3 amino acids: CASSVGGAGNSPLHF. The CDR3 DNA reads TGTGCCAGCAGCGTAGGCGGTGCAGGAAATTCACCCCTCCACTTT.

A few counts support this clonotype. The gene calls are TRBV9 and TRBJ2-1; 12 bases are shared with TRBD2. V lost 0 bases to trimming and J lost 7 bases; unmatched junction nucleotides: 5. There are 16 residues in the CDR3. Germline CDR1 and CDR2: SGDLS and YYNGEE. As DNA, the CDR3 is TGTGCCAGCAGCGTAGCTGGACTAGCGGGAATTAATGAGCAGTTCTTC. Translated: CASSVAGLAGINEQFF. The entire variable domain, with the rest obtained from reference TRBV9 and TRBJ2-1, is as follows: DSGVTQTPKHLITATGQRVTLRCSPRSGDLSVYWYQQSLDQGLQFLIQYYNGEERAKGNILERFSAQQFPDLHSELNLSSLELGDSALYFCASSVAGLAGINEQFFGPGTRLTVL.

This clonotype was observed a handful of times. The CDR3, as DNA: TGTGCCAGCAGCTTAAGAGGGGGCGGGAGGATGAATGAGCAGTTCTTC. Encoded protein: CASSLRGGGRMNEQFF. The rearrangement joins TRBV7-9 to TRBJ2-1; tentative D call: TRBD2 (8 bases). V was clipped by 2 bases and J by 7 bases, with 18 bases between them. The CDR3 totals 16 residues. Germline V gene lookup returns CDR1 SEHNR and CDR2 FQNEAQ (reference sequence).

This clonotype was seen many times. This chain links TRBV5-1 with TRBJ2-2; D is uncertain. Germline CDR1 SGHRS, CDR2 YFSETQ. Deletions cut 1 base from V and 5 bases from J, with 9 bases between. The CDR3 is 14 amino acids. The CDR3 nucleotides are TGCGCCAGCAGCTTGTATCCAGAGACCGGGGAGCTGTTTTTT. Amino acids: CASSLYPETGELFF.

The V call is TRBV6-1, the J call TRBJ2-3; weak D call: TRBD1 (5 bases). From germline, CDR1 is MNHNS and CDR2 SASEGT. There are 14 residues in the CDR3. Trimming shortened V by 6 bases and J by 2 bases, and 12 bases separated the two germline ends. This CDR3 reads CASSPGIFTDTQYF. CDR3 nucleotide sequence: TGTGCCAGCAGCCCAGGGATATTCACAGATACGCAGTATTTT.

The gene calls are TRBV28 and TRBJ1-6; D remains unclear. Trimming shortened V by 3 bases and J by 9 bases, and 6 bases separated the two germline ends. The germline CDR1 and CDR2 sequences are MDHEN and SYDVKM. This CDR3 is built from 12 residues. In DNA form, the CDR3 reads TGTGCCAGCAGTTTTCGCGGTTCACCCCTCCACTTT. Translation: CASSFRGSPLHF.

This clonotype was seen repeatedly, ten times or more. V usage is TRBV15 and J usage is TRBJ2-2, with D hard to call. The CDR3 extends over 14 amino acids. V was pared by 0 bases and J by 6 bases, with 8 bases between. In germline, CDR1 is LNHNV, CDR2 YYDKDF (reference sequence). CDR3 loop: CATSRDNSAGELFF. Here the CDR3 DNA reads TGTGCCACCAGCAGAGATAACAGCGCCGGGGAGCTGTTTTTT.

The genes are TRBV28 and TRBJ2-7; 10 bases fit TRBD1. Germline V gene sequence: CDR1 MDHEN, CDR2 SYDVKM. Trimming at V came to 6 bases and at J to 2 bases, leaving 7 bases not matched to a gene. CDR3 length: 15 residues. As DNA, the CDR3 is TGTGCCAGCAGCCCGGACAGGGGGTATACCTACGAGCAGTACTTC. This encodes CASSPDRGYTYEQYF.

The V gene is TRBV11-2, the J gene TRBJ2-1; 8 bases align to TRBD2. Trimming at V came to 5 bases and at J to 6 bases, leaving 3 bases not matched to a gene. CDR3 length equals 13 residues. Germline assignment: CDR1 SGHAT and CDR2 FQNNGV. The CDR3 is CASSRLAFNEQFF. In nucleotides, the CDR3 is TGTGCCAGCAGCCGACTAGCGTTCAATGAGCAGTTCTTC.

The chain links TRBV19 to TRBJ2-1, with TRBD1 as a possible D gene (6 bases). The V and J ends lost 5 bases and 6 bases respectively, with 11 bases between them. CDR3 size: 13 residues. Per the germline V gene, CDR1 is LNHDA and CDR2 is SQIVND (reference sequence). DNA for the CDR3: TGTGCCAGTAGTCAACAGGGTCTCAATGAGCAGTTCTTC. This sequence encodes CASSQQGLNEQFF.

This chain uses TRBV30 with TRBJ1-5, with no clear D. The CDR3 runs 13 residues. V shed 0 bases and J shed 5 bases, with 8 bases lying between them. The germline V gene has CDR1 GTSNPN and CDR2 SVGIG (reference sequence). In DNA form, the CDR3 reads TGTGCCTGGAGTGTCAGCCGGGATCAGCCCCAGCATTTT. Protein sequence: CAWSVSRDQPQHF.

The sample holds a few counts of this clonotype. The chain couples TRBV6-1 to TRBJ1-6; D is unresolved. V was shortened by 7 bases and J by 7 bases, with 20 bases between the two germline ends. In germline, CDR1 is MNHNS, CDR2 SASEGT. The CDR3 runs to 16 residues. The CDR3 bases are TGTGCCAGCAAGGGCAGAGTGGAGGAAGCGAATTCACCCCTCCACTTT. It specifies CASKGRVEEANSPLHF.

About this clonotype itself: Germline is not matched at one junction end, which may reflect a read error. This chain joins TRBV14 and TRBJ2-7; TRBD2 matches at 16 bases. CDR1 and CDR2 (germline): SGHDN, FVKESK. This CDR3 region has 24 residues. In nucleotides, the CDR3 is TGTGCCAGCAGCCATGCATTTCGGCCGGGACTAGCGGGAGGGACCTACGGGAGGACCTACGGGCAGTACTTC. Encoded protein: CASSHAFRPGLAGGTYGRTYGQYF. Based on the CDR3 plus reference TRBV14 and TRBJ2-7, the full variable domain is EAGVTQFPSHSVIEKGQTVTLRCDPISGHDNLYWYRRVMGKEIKFLLHFVKESKQDESGMPNNRFLAERTGGTYSTLKVQPAELEDSGVYFCASSHAFRPGLAGGTYGRTYGQYFGPGTRLTVT.

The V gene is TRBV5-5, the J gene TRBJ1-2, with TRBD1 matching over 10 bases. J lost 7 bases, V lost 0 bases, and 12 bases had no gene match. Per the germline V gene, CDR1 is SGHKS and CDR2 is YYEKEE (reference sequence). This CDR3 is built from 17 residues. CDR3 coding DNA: TGTGCCAGCAGCTTGGGATTCAGAAGGGACAGGGGATCTGGCTACACCTTC. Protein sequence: CASSLGFRRDRGSGYTF.

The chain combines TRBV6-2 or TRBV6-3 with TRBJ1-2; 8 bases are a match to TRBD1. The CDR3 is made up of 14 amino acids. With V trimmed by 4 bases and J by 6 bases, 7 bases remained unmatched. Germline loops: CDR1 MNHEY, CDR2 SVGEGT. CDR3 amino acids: CASSSGQGDDGYTF. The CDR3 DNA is TGTGCCAGCAGTTCAGGACAGGGTGATGATGGCTACACCTTC.

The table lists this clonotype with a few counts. Here the CDR3 reads CASSLVWDRGFNEQFF. CDR3 coding DNA: TGCGCCAGCAGCTTGGTCTGGGACAGGGGTTTCAATGAGCAGTTCTTC. The chain joins TRBV5-1 to TRBJ2-1; TRBD1 aligns across 10 bases. V lost 0 bases and J lost 6; bases outside the gene matches: 6. The CDR3 is 16 residues long. Germline V gene sequence: CDR1 SGHRS, CDR2 YFSETQ. Full variable domain (outside the CDR3, taken from reference TRBV5-1 and TRBJ2-1): KAGVTQTPRYLIKTRGQQVTLSCSPISGHRSVSWYQQTPGQGLQFLFEYFSETQRNKGNFPGRFSGRQFSNSRSEMNVSTLELGDSALYLCASSLVWDRGFNEQFFGPGTRLTVL.

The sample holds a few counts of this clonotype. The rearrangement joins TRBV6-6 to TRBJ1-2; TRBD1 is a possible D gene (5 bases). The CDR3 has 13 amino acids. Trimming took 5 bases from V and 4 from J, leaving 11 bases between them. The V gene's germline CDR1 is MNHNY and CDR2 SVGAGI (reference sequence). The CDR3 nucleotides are TGTGCCAGCAGTCCACGGGGCCCCTATGGCTACACCTTC. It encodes CASSPRGPYGYTF.